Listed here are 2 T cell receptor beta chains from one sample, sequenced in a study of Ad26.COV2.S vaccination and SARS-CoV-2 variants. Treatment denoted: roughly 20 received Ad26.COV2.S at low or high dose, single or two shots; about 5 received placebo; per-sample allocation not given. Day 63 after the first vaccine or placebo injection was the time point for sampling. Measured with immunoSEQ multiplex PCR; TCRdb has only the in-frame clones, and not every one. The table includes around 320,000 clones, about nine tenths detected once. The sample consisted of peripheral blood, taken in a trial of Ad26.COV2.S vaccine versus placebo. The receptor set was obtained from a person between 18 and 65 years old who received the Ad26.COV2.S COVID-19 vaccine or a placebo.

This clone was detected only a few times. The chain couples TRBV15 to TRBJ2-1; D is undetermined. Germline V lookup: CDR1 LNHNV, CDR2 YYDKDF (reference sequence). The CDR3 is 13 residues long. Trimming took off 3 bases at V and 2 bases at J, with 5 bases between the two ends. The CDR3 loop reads CATSSVTYNEQFF. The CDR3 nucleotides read TGTGCCACCAGCAGTGTAACCTACAATGAGCAGTTCTTC.

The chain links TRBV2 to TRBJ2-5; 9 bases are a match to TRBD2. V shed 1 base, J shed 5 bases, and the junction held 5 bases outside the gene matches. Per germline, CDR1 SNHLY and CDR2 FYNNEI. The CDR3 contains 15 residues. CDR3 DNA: TGTGCCAGCAGTGAAGAGGGGACTAGCTATGAGACCCAGTACTTC. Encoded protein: CASSEEGTSYETQYF.